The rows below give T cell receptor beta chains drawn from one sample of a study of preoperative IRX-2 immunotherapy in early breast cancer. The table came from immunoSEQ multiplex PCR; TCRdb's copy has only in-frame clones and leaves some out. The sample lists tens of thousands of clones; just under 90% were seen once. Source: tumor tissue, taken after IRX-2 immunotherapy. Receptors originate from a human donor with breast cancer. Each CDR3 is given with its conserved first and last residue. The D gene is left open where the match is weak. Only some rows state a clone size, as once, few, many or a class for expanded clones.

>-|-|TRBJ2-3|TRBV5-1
TGCGCCAGCAGCTTGGGCGCGGCTAGCACAGATACGCAGTATTTT
CASSLGAASTDTQYF
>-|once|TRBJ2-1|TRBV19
TGTGCCAGTAGTATTAACCTTCCCGCGGCTGAGCAGTTCTTC
CASSINLPAAEQFF
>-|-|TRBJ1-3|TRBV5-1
TGCGCCAGCAGCTTGGTCGGGGGGTCCTCTGGAAACACCATATATTTT
CASSLVGGSSGNTIYF
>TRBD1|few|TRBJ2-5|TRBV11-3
TGTGCCAGCAGCCCCGGGACAGGGGTTGGTACCCAGTACTTC
CASSPGTGVGTQYF
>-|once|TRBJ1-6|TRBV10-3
TGTGCCATCAGTGAGTGGCAGGCCACCTATAATTCACCCCTCCACTTT
CAISEWQATYNSPLHF
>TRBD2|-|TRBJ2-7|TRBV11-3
TGTGCCAGCAGCTTGACTAGCGGGATTCTATACGAGCAGTACTTC
CASSLTSGILYEQYF
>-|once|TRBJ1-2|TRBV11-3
TGTGCCAGCAGCCCGGAAGACAGAGCAACAAACTATGGCTACACCTTC
CASSPEDRATNYGYTF
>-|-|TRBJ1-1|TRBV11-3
TGTGCCAGCAGCTTAATAAACAGCTTCAACACTGAAGCTTTCTTT
CASSLINSFNTEAFF
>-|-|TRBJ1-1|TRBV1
TGCGCCAGCTCCGGGGATCGAGGTGAAGCTTTCTTT
CASSGDRGEAFF
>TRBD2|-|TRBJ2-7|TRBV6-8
TGTGCCAGCAGGGCGACTAGCGGGACGACCTACGAGCAGTACTTC
CASRATSGTTYEQYF
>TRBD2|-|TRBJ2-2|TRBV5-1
TGCGCCAGCAGCTTGGTCTCGGGAGGGGCCACCGGGGAGCTGTTTTTT
CASSLVSGGATGELFF
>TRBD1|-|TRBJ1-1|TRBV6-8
TGTGCCAGCAGACGACAGGGAGGAGCGTACACTGAAGCTTTCTTT
CASRRQGGAYTEAFF
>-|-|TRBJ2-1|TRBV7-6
TGTGCCAGCACCGAAGGGGGGAATCCCTACAATGAGCAGTTCTTC
CASTEGGNPYNEQFF
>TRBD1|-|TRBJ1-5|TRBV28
TGTGCCAGCAGTCGGGACAGGATCAATCAGCCCCAGCATTTT
CASSRDRINQPQHF
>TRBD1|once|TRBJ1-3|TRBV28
TGTGCCAGCAGTTTTGGACAGGGGGCTGGAAACACCATATATTTT
CASSFGQGAGNTIYF
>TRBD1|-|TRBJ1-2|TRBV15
TGTGCCACCAGCAGAGTGCGTGGGACAGGCATCTATGGCTACACCTTC
CATSRVRGTGIYGYTF
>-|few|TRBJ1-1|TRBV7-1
TGTGCCAGCAGCTTAACAACATTGGGAGAAGCTTTCTTT
CASSLTTLGEAFF
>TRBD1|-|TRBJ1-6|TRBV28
TGTGCCAGCAGATCTCAGGGGGCGTATTCACCCCTCCACTTT
CASRSQGAYSPLHF